Below are 24 T cell receptor beta chains sequenced from a single sample in a study of regulatory T cells in long-lasting Graves disease (dated by TCRdb to the early 2020s). What this sample's time point label stands for: newly diagnosed GD, antithyroid drugs for less than 3 months. For both TCR sequencing and RNA sequencing, RNA was extracted from PBMCs in TRIzol. The library came from multiplex PCR. The instrument given in TCRdb is Illumina HiSeq 4000. To build TCR beta libraries, CDR3 regions were amplified by Arm-PCR using iRepertoire HTBI primers. TCRdb reprocessing: public reads trimmed at Q25 with fastp, clones called with MiXCR, in-frame beta chains kept. CDR3 protein duplicates are merged, each entry listing the most common genes and DNA. The sample records about half a million distinct CDR3 sequences, more than 10% of which are singletons. The ten largest clones capture almost 9% of the sample.

The data were also submitted as part of a second study, on T cells in Graves' hyperthyroidism and ophthalmopathy.

Sequenced material: peripheral blood mononuclear cells (PBMCs), taken at new diagnosis, from a patient treated with antithyroid drugs. The receptors here all came from a woman younger than 45 with Graves disease. Donor details come from another sample of the same person, matched by shared clones.

This clonotype appeared a few times. The chain couples TRBV19 to TRBJ1-1, with 7 bases that match TRBD1. This CDR3 is built from 13 residues. CDR1 LNHDA and CDR2 SQIVND come from the germline V gene (reference sequence). J lost 3 bases, V lost 6 bases, and 4 bases had no gene match. The chain's CDR3 is CASRLGQDTEAFF. Here the CDR3 DNA reads TGTGCCAGTAGATTAGGACAGGACACTGAAGCTTTCTTT.

This clonotype was observed at least ten times. The V gene is TRBV12-3 or TRBV12-4, the J gene TRBJ1-5, with TRBD1 matching 8 bases. The CDR3 extends over 15 amino acids. The V gene end was trimmed by 3 bases and the J gene end by 3 bases; junction bases not matched to a gene: 4. CDR3: CASSFETGVNQPQHF. CDR3 in DNA: TGTGCCAGCAGTTTTGAGACAGGGGTCAATCAGCCCCAGCATTTT.

In this sample, this clonotype turned up many times. The gene calls are TRBV12-3 or TRBV12-4 and TRBJ2-1, with 10 nucleotides matching TRBD2. V gave up 4 bases and J gave up 10 bases; unmatched junction bases: 4. The CDR3 spans 13 residues. The CDR3 reads CASSSSGGGEQFF. Written as DNA, the CDR3 is TGTGCCAGCAGTTCTAGCGGGGGAGGAGAGCAGTTCTTC.

This clonotype has just a few counts. This chain joins TRBV28 and TRBJ2-3; D not certain. Deletions cut 3 bases from V and 4 bases from J, with 2 bases between. This CDR3 spans 11 amino acids. Germline CDR1 reads MDHEN; CDR2 reads SYDVKM. This chain's CDR3 is CASSFSDTQYF. In nucleotides, the CDR3 is TGTGCCAGCAGTTTTTCAGATACGCAGTATTTT.

The chain employs TRBV6-1 and TRBJ1-3; TRBD1 aligns across 7 bases. Unmatched junction bases numbered 11, after V lost 6 bases and J lost 0 bases. Germline-derived CDR1 and CDR2 are MNHNS and SASEGT. The CDR3 runs to 17 residues. As DNA, the CDR3 is TGTGCCAGCAGACTCACCGGGACAGCCTTCTCTGGAAACACCATATATTTT. Its protein is CASRLTGTAFSGNTIYF.

V usage is TRBV28 and J usage is TRBJ2-7; TRBD1 might be the D (6 bases). The CDR3 covers 14 residues. V was cut by 2 bases and J by 2 bases, with 10 bases left in between. Germline loops: CDR1 MDHEN, CDR2 SYDVKM. In DNA form, the CDR3 reads TGTGCCAGCAGTTTACCGGACAGAGCCTACGAGCAGTACTTC. It specifies CASSLPDRAYEQYF.

This clonotype has ten or more counts. The CDR3 DNA reads as TGTGCCAGCAGTGTGCTTCCCTCGACCTACAATGAGCAGTTCTTC. It yields the protein CASSVLPSTYNEQFF. The chain uses TRBV7-2 and TRBJ2-1, with D hard to call. Germline values: CDR1 SGHTA, CDR2 FQGNSA. The CDR3 is 15 amino acids. V gave up 6 bases and J gave up 2 bases, with 14 bases separating them.

This clonotype was observed a handful of times. Here the CDR3 DNA reads TGCGCCAGCAGCTTGGCCGTCCCAGGGCGTCGCAATGAGCAGTTCTTC. It codes for CASSLAVPGRRNEQFF. V usage is TRBV5-1 and J usage is TRBJ2-5; perhaps TRBD1 as D (5 bases). Judging by the DNA end, TRBJ2-1 fits better; the J call may be wrong. CDR1 is SGHRS and CDR2 is YFSETQ in the germline V gene. CDR3 length: 16 amino acids.

This clonotype was detected many times. The chain carries TRBV5-1 and TRBJ2-6; TRBD1 matches 7 bases. This CDR3 contains 17 residues. Germline lookup yields CDR1 SGHRS and CDR2 YFSETQ. Unmatched junction bases numbered 5, after V lost 0 bases and J lost 2 bases. The CDR3 nucleotides read TGCGCCAGCAGCTTGGTGGCTACAGGGGCTGGGGCCAACGTCCTGACTTTC. It specifies CASSLVATGAGANVLTF.

This clonotype has just a few counts. Its ends do not fully match the called genes, so a read error is possible. J is TRBJ2-3 and V is TRBV2, with a possible D match to TRBD2 (6 bases). This CDR3 has 15 amino acids. Germline V lookup: CDR1 SNHLY, CDR2 FYNNEI. CDR3 protein: CASSEGDSSTDAQYF. CDR3 DNA sequence: TGTGCCAGCAGTGAAGGGGACTCTAGCACAGATGCGCAGTATTTT.

In this sample, this clonotype turned up many times. V usage is TRBV11-2 and J usage is TRBJ2-1; D is possibly TRBD2 (5 bases). Germline lookup yields CDR1 SGHAT and CDR2 FQNNGV. V was shortened by 3 bases and J by 8 bases, with 8 bases between the two germline ends. CDR3 length: 12 residues. The CDR3 is CASSLGGHEQFF. The CDR3 region has the DNA TGTGCCAGCAGCTTGGGCGGGCATGAGCAGTTCTTC. The full variable domain, in which reference TRBV11-2 and TRBJ2-1 provide the parts outside the CDR3, is EAGVAQSPRYKIIEKRQSVAFWCNPISGHATLYWYQQILGQGPKLLIQFQNNGVVDDSQLPKDRFSAERLKGVDSTLKIQPAKLEDSAVYLCASSLGGHEQFFGPGTRLTVL.

This clonotype came up many times. The V gene is TRBV18, the J gene TRBJ1-1; D uncertain. Trimming took off 8 bases at V and 3 bases at J, with 13 bases between the two ends. This CDR3 region has 13 residues. Germline CDR1 is KGHSH and CDR2 is LQKENI. CDR3 bases: TGTGCCAGCAGTTTGAATGGGGACACTGAAGCTTTCTTT. Translating gives CASSLNGDTEAFF.

The chain recombines TRBV25-1 with TRBJ2-3, with a weak D call TRBD1 (5 bases). Germline CDR1 and CDR2: MGHDK and SYGVNS. With 0 bases removed from V and 2 bases from J, the gap between germline ends came to 9 bases. The CDR3 extends over 15 amino acids. CDR3 nucleotide sequence: TGTGCCAGCAGTGAATATGGGGCCCTCACAGATACGCAGTATTTT. Protein product: CASSEYGALTDTQYF.

A few counts support this clonotype. The rearrangement uses TRBV20-1 and TRBJ2-1; the match to TRBD2 covers 12 bases. The germline CDR1 and CDR2 sequences are DFQATT and SNEGSKA (reference sequence). V gave up 0 bases and J gave up 7 bases; unmatched junction bases: 13. This CDR3 is built from 18 residues. This chain's CDR3 is CSARDPQLAGGHQNEQFF. CDR3 bases: TGCAGTGCTAGAGACCCCCAACTAGCGGGAGGTCACCAAAATGAGCAGTTCTTC.

Only a few counts were recorded for this clonotype. The chain recombines TRBV28 with TRBJ1-5; TRBD1 is a possible D gene (5 bases). This CDR3 has 15 residues. Germline-derived CDR1 and CDR2 are MDHEN and SYDVKM. V shed 6 bases and J shed 3 bases, with 15 bases lying between them. The CDR3 spells CASRVLREDNQPQHF. The CDR3, as DNA: TGTGCCAGCAGGGTCCTCAGGGAGGACAATCAGCCCCAGCATTTT.

This clonotype has ten or more counts. The V and J genes are TRBV2 and TRBJ1-5; D is undetermined. The CDR3 sequence is 13 residues long. V was pared by 2 bases and J by 3 bases, with 5 bases between. Germline CDR1 and CDR2: SNHLY and FYNNEI. CDR3 nucleotide sequence: TGTGCCAGCAGTGAACGGACCAATCAGCCCCAGCATTTT. Translation gives CASSERTNQPQHF.

The rearrangement joins TRBV28 to TRBJ2-7; no firm D call. The CDR3 contains 13 residues. The V gene's germline CDR1 is MDHEN and CDR2 SYDVKM. The V end lost 4 bases, the J end lost 3 bases, and 10 bases lay between the germline ends. The DNA of the CDR3 is TGTGCCAGCAGTTCCGAGATCAACTACGAGCAGTACTTC. Amino acids: CASSSEINYEQYF.

This clonotype was detected only a few times. The gene calls are TRBV24-1 and TRBJ2-1, with unresolved D. The V gene's germline CDR1 is KGHDR and CDR2 SFDVKD. V was shortened by 3 bases and J by 0 bases, with 14 bases between the two germline ends. The CDR3 length is 17 residues. This CDR3 reads CATSDPNFGRSYNEQFF. In nucleotides, the CDR3 is TGTGCCACCAGTGATCCCAATTTCGGGCGCTCCTACAATGAGCAGTTCTTC.

This clonotype was detected ten times or more. The chain is built from TRBV2 and TRBJ2-7; tentative D call: TRBD2 (6 bases). The V gene lost 3 bases and the J gene lost 3 bases, with 15 bases spanning the gap. Looked up from germline, CDR1 is SNHLY and CDR2 is FYNNEI. The CDR3 is 15 residues long. The CDR3, as DNA: TGTGCCAGCAGTGAGGGACTCTTTGCTCTCTACGAGCAGTACTTC. As protein: CASSEGLFALYEQYF.

This clonotype was observed many times. The chain recombines TRBV18 with TRBJ1-1, with D perhaps matching TRBD1 (5 bases). Between the trimmed V and J ends, which lost 0 bases and 4 bases, there was a span of 9 bases. Germline lookup yields CDR1 KGHSH and CDR2 LQKENI. The CDR3 is 14 residues long. The CDR3 is CASSPPIGTTEAFF. Here the CDR3 DNA reads TGTGCCAGCTCACCACCTATAGGGACCACTGAAGCTTTCTTT.

In its sample, this clonotype was seen many times. The gene calls are TRBV7-8 and TRBJ2-3, with unresolved D. Trimming left V 3 bases short and J 5 bases short, with 21 bases between. The CDR3 sequence is 17 residues long. CDR1 and CDR2 (germline): SGHVS, FQNEAQ. CDR3 bases: TGTGCCAGCAGCTTCCCTGGTGGGGAAGGACGACTAGATACGCAGTATTTT. This translates into CASSFPGGEGRLDTQYF.

This chain uses TRBV7-2 with TRBJ2-7; the match to TRBD2 covers 10 bases. The CDR3 sequence is 17 residues long. Trimming removed 5 bases from V and 2 bases from J; junction bases left unmatched: 12. Germline V gene sequence: CDR1 SGHTA, CDR2 FQGNSA. The CDR3 nucleotides are TGTGCCAGCAGCCGCACGACGGCTAGCGGGAGAGCCTACGAGCAGTACTTC. This gives the protein CASSRTTASGRAYEQYF.

This clonotype was seen ten or more times. This chain links TRBV2 with TRBJ2-1; 7 bases fit TRBD2. The V gene end was trimmed by 8 bases and the J gene end by 7 bases; junction bases not matched to a gene: 17. This CDR3 contains 16 residues. CDR1 is SNHLY and CDR2 is FYNNEI in the germline V gene. The CDR3 is CASFVYEGGRRNEQFF. The CDR3 DNA follows: TGTGCCAGCTTTGTGTACGAGGGAGGGAGGAGGAATGAGCAGTTCTTC.

This clonotype was detected many times. The V call is TRBV11-2, the J call TRBJ2-2, with TRBD2 matching 12 bases. V was clipped by 5 bases and J by 5 bases; unmatched bases: 3. Germline V gene sequence: CDR1 SGHAT, CDR2 FQNNGV. The CDR3 is 15 amino acids. As DNA, the CDR3 is TGTGCCAGCAGCCCGACTAGCGGGGGAACCGGGGAGCTGTTTTTT. Residues: CASSPTSGGTGELFF.